This entry features one T cell receptor (beta chain) sequence. Its antigen is as yet unknown. This specimen belongs to a study of CD8 T cells in ankylosing spondylitis. Germline V gene sequence: CDR1 SGHTA, CDR2 FQGNSA. V dropped 6 bases and J dropped 1; count of bases not matched to a gene: 8. This CDR3 comprises 16 residues. Researchers built TCR beta libraries using quantitative 5'-RACE with molecular barcodes. TCRdb re-called the 5' RACE reads with MiXCR, one entry per CDR3 protein. The sample holds 330,000 or so distinct CDR3 sequences, roughly 8% seen once. Study conclusions and caveats: One TCR beta motif, made up of eight highly homologous variants, appeared characteristic of ankylosing spondylitis blood. Disease-associated clones were reportedly significantly overrepresented in matched ankylosing spondylitis synovial fluid. Earlier studies detected some motif variants in reactive arthritis synovial fluid and blood.

Sequenced material: blood, either unsorted or a sorted T cell fraction (not recorded which). The receptor's source is a male donor with ankylosing spondylitis. The rearrangement joins TRBV7-2 to TRBJ2-7; TRBD2 aligns across 11 bases. DNA for the CDR3: TGTGCCAGCAGGGCCACTAGCGGGAGCGAGTCCTACGAGCAGTACTTC. Amino acids: CASRATSGSESYEQYF. Combining the CDR3 with reference TRBV7-2 and TRBJ2-7 gives the whole variable domain GAGVSQSPSNKVTEKGKDVELRCDPISGHTALYWYRQSLGQGLEFLIYFQGNSAPDKSGLPSDRFSAERTGGSVSTLTIQRTQQEDSAVYLCASRATSGSESYEQYFGPGTRLTVT.